This T cell receptor (beta chain) originates from a study of regulatory T cells in long-lasting Graves disease. According to the study, TCR beta libraries were built with iRepertoire HTBI primers and CDR3-region Arm-PCR. TCRdb independently ran MiXCR on the multiplex PCR reads; one entry per CDR3 protein. Of a few hundred thousand distinct CDR3 sequences listed, approximately 15% are singletons. Study-wide results and caveats: Patients with persistent disease showed a bias toward TRBV28, TRBJ1-2 and TRBJ2-5.

Time point noted: newly diagnosed GD, antithyroid drugs for less than 3 months. PBMC-derived RNA was used for the TCR library. The germline gives CDR1 MNHNS, CDR2 SASEGT. Trimming took off 8 bases at V and 6 bases at J, with 20 bases between the two ends. The CDR3 has 15 residues. This clonotype has at least ten counts. Its antigen is currently unknown. Separately, the same data were catalogued under a study of T cells in Graves' hyperthyroidism and ophthalmopathy.

The source was peripheral blood mononuclear cells (PBMCs), collected at new diagnosis, from a patient treated with antithyroid drugs. The sequence derives from a man aged 35-49 years with Graves disease. The chain combines TRBV6-1 with TRBJ1-5; D possibly corresponds to TRBD1 (6 bases). CDR3 bases: TGTGCCAGCGGGGTGGGGGCGGGGGGTGGTCAGCCCCAGCATTTT. It is translated as CASGVGAGGGQPQHF.